The 30 T cell receptor beta chains listed next were all sequenced from one sample in a study of T cells in Graves' hyperthyroidism and ophthalmopathy. Regions amplified from RNA transcripts were the TCR beta CDR3 regions. Using the HTBI primer set, a first-round RT-PCR was run on the TCR CDR3. One entry per CDR3 protein, called by TCRdb with MiXCR from the multiplex PCR reads. The top ten clones hold around 17% of a sample with a few hundred thousand distinct CDR3 sequences, 14% of them seen once. Sequenced: blood. Source of these receptors: a woman between 18 and 29 years old with Graves' hyperthyroidism.

This sequence joins TRBV5-1 and TRBJ1-2, with 11 bases aligning to TRBD1. V shed 4 bases, J shed 6 bases, and the junction held 8 bases outside the gene matches. CDR1 SGHRS and CDR2 YFSETQ come from the germline V gene. The CDR3 runs to 15 residues. CDR3 sequence reads: CASSLDGQGANGYTF. The CDR3 nucleotides are TGCGCCAGCAGCCTGGATGGACAGGGGGCCAATGGCTACACCTTC. Together with reference TRBV5-1 and TRBJ1-2, the CDR3 gives the full variable domain: KAGVTQTPRYLIKTRGQQVTLSCSPISGHRSVSWYQQTPGQGLQFLFEYFSETQRNKGNFPGRFSGRQFSNSRSEMNVSTLELGDSALYLCASSLDGQGANGYTFGSGTRLTVV.

This clonotype was counted many times. The chain combines TRBV19 with TRBJ1-5; 9 nucleotides match TRBD1. V lost 3 bases to trimming and J lost 6 bases; unmatched junction nucleotides: 3. There are 14 residues in the CDR3. Germline assignment: CDR1 LNHDA and CDR2 SQIVND (reference sequence). The CDR3 sequence is CASSMGQGGQPQHF. The CDR3 DNA reads as TGTGCCAGTAGTATGGGACAGGGTGGTCAGCCCCAGCATTTT.

The CDR3 loop is CASSQWEGANTEAFF. The CDR3, as DNA: TGCGCCAGCAGCCAATGGGAGGGGGCGAACACTGAAGCTTTCTTT. The V and J genes are TRBV4-1 and TRBJ1-1, with 7 bases matching TRBD1. Trimming took 2 bases from V and 1 from J; bases not matched to a gene: 4. Germline CDR1 is MGHRA and CDR2 is YSYEKL. There are 15 residues in the CDR3.

This clonotype was counted only a few times. CDR3: CASRSGQGVYEQYV. The DNA for the CDR3 is TGTGCCAGCAGATCCGGACAGGGGGTTTACGAGCAGTACGTC. The V and J genes are TRBV6-1 and TRBJ2-7; 10 nucleotides align to TRBD1. The CDR3 totals 14 residues. V lost 6 bases to trimming and J lost 4 bases; unmatched junction nucleotides: 6. The germline CDR1 and CDR2 sequences are MNHNS and SASEGT.

There are many counts of this clonotype. The rearrangement links TRBV6-1 to TRBJ1-1, with unresolved D. Germline loops: CDR1 MNHNS, CDR2 SASEGT. The CDR3 spans 16 residues. The V gene lost 2 bases and the J gene lost 1 base, with 14 bases spanning the gap. As DNA, the CDR3 is TGTGCCAGCAGTGAAAAACGCCGCCTGACGAACACTGAAGCTTTCTTT. Protein product: CASSEKRRLTNTEAFF.

This chain uses TRBV9 with TRBJ1-2, with TRBD1 matching 9 bases. J lost 6 bases, V lost 4 bases, and 7 bases had no gene match. Germline CDR1 and CDR2: SGDLS and YYNGEE. This CDR3 comprises 14 residues. In DNA, the CDR3 is TGTGCCAGCAGCCTCGCCGGGACAGGGAATGGCTACACCTTC. Protein sequence: CASSLAGTGNGYTF.

This clonotype was detected many times. The V gene is TRBV3-1, the J gene TRBJ2-5; D is possibly TRBD2 (5 bases). Germline V gene lookup returns CDR1 LGHDT and CDR2 YNNKEL (reference sequence). This CDR3 is built from 16 residues. The V gene lost 0 bases and the J gene lost 1 base, with 12 bases spanning the gap. The CDR3 reads CASSQDPPSSQETQYF. For the CDR3, the DNA is TGTGCCAGCAGCCAAGACCCCCCTAGCAGCCAAGAGACCCAGTACTTC.

This clonotype was detected many times. V is TRBV2 and J is TRBJ2-1; D assignment may be TRBD1 or TRBD2 (6 bases each). Trimming shortened V by 2 bases and J by 4 bases, and 12 bases separated the two germline ends. The CDR3 loop spans 15 amino acids. Germline-derived CDR1 and CDR2 are SNHLY and FYNNEI. CDR3 in amino acids: CASSENWGAYNEQFF. The DNA for the CDR3 is TGTGCCAGCAGTGAAAACTGGGGGGCGTACAATGAGCAGTTCTTC.

In this sample, this clonotype turned up many times. The rearrangement uses TRBV10-3 and TRBJ2-1; TRBD2 aligns across 8 bases. Germline V gene data show CDR1 as ENHRY and CDR2 as SYGVKD. This CDR3 has 16 amino acids. The ends lost 6 bases at V and 6 bases at J; junction bases unmatched: 13. The CDR3: CAIRTSAGAFGNEQFF. Here the CDR3 DNA reads TGTGCCATCAGGACTTCAGCGGGAGCATTTGGCAATGAGCAGTTCTTC.

This clonotype was counted ten times or more. The rearrangement uses TRBV20-1 and TRBJ1-5, with D possibly TRBD1 on 5 matching bases. Germline V CDR1 and CDR2: DFQATT, SNEGSKA (reference sequence). Trimming removed 6 bases from V and 7 bases from J, with 22 bases in between. CDR3 length: 15 amino acids. The CDR3 sequence is CSALWGTGRGQPQHF. In nucleotides, the CDR3 is TGCAGTGCCCTGTGGGGGACTGGTCGGGGACAGCCCCAGCATTTT.

This clonotype was counted only a few times. This chain uses TRBV19 with TRBJ1-5; D might be TRBD1 (5 bases). Germline V lookup: CDR1 LNHDA, CDR2 SQIVND (reference sequence). Trimming took off 7 bases at V and 1 base at J, with 14 bases between the two ends. The CDR3 consists of 15 residues. For the CDR3, the DNA is TGTGCCAGTAACGGGGCTGGCGGGAGCAATCAGCCCCAGCATTTT. It is translated as CASNGAGGSNQPQHF.

This clonotype was counted ten times or more. The chain is built from TRBV20-1 and TRBJ2-1; TRBD2 is a possible D gene (5 bases). V shed 6 bases and J shed 3 bases, with 9 bases lying between them. Germline CDR1 and CDR2: DFQATT and SNEGSKA (reference sequence). The CDR3 totals 12 residues. The CDR3 DNA follows: TGCAGTGCCCCACTAGACTACAATGAGCAGTTCTTC. Translation gives CSAPLDYNEQFF.

This clonotype was picked up many times. The J gene is TRBJ2-3, the V gene TRBV6-2 or TRBV6-3; 10 nucleotides match TRBD2. CDR1 is MNHEY and CDR2 is SVGEGT in the germline V gene. The CDR3 loop spans 15 amino acids. V shed 0 bases and J 11 bases; nucleotides not matched to a gene: 8. CDR3 nucleotides: TGTGCCAGCAGTTACTCGAGACTAGCGGGCGAGAAGCAGTATTTT. This sequence encodes CASSYSRLAGEKQYF.

This clonotype was detected ten times or more. The chain has TRBV6-2 or TRBV6-3 and TRBJ2-7, with 7 bases that match TRBD2. Germline trimming cut 5 bases from V and 2 bases from J; bases unmatched to any gene: 3. CDR1 MNHEY and CDR2 SVGEGT come from the germline V gene. CDR3 size: 13 residues. The CDR3 reads CASSSGATYEQYF. The CDR3 DNA sequence: TGTGCCAGCAGTAGCGGGGCCACCTACGAGCAGTACTTC.

This clonotype was recorded only once. This chain connects TRBV19 to TRBJ2-1, with D possibly being TRBD2 (6 bases). CDR1 and CDR2 (germline): LNHDA, SQIVND (reference sequence). The ends were cut back, 3 bases at V and 7 bases at J, with 13 bases in the middle. The CDR3 runs to 14 residues. The CDR3 spells CASSISGGSNEQFF. The DNA of the CDR3 is TGTGCCAGTAGTATCTCCGGGGGAAGTAATGAGCAGTTCTTC.

The chain couples TRBV5-5 to TRBJ1-3, with D possibly matching TRBD1 (5 bases). Per the germline V gene, CDR1 is SGHKS and CDR2 is YYEKEE (reference sequence). V was shortened by 2 bases and J by 4 bases, with 13 bases between the two germline ends. The CDR3 is 15 amino acids. The CDR3 reads CASSFQGLRGNTIYF. The CDR3 DNA is TGTGCCAGCAGCTTTCAGGGTTTGAGAGGAAACACCATATATTTT.

This clonotype was seen at least ten times. Germline and junction disagree at one end, which may indicate a read error. CDR3 sequence reads: CASSFVQETETQYF. CDR3 bases: TGCGCCAGCAGCTTCGTCCAGGAGACAGAGACCCAGTACTTC. The J gene is TRBJ2-5, the V gene TRBV5-4, with D unresolved. The CDR3 loop spans 14 amino acids. Looked up from germline, CDR1 is SGHNT and CDR2 is YYREEE (reference sequence). The full variable domain, completed using reference TRBV5-4 and TRBJ2-5, is ETGVTQSPTHLIKTRGQQVTLRCSSQSGHNTVSWYQQALGQGPQFIFQYYREEENGRGNFPPRFSGLQFPNYSSELNVNALELDDSALYLCASSFVQETETQYFGPGTRLLVL.

The rearrangement joins TRBV10-3 to TRBJ2-4; D perhaps matches TRBD1 (6 bases). The germline V and J ends were trimmed by 3 bases and 2 bases, with 20 bases remaining between them. The CDR3 runs to 18 residues. Germline values: CDR1 ENHRY, CDR2 SYGVKD. CDR3 sequence reads: CAISDFGTLDRTKNIQYF. DNA of the CDR3: TGTGCCATCAGTGATTTCGGGACATTAGATCGGACCAAAAACATTCAGTACTTC.

At least ten counts were recorded for this clonotype. The chain combines TRBV7-9 with TRBJ2-1, with D maybe TRBD2 (6 bases). Per the germline V gene, CDR1 is SEHNR and CDR2 is FQNEAQ (reference sequence). Trimming shortened V by 5 bases and J by 8 bases, and 19 bases separated the two germline ends. This CDR3 is 15 amino acids long. CDR3: CASSQVRLGLDEQFF. CDR3 coding DNA: TGTGCCAGCAGCCAGGTGAGACTAGGACTGGATGAGCAGTTCTTC. Complete variable domain (other parts from reference TRBV7-9 and TRBJ2-1): DTGVSQNPRHKITKRGQNVTFRCDPISEHNRLYWYRQTLGQGPEFLTYFQNEAQLEKSRLLSDRFSAERPKGSFSTLEIQRTEQGDSAMYLCASSQVRLGLDEQFFGPGTRLTVL.

V usage is TRBV5-5 and J usage is TRBJ1-2; no definite D call. Germline V lookup: CDR1 SGHKS, CDR2 YYEKEE (reference sequence). V was trimmed by 1 base and J by 4 bases, leaving 8 bases between them. The length of the CDR3 is 13 residues. The chain's CDR3 is CASSLTEFYGYTF. The DNA for the CDR3 is TGTGCCAGCAGCTTGACGGAGTTCTATGGCTACACCTTC.

This clonotype has a handful of counts. At one boundary the junction diverges from the germline segment, which might be a read error. The rearrangement joins TRBV6-6 to TRBJ1-4; D is unclear. This CDR3 contains 15 residues. Germline CDR1 reads MNHNY; CDR2 reads SVGAGI (reference sequence). The CDR3 DNA is TGTGCCAGCAGTGACTCGAGCACAAGGAATGAAAAACTGTTTTTT. Translating gives CASSDSSTRNEKLFF.

This clonotype was seen more than once but under ten times. The genes are TRBV6-4 and TRBJ2-2, with D unresolved. CDR1 MRHNA and CDR2 SNTAGT come from the germline V gene. This CDR3 is 13 amino acids long. V was trimmed by 3 bases and J by 4 bases, leaving 6 bases between them. The CDR3 sequence: CASSETITGELFF. Written as DNA, the CDR3 is TGTGCCAGCAGTGAAACTATCACCGGGGAGCTGTTTTTT.

The rearrangement joins TRBV12-3 or TRBV12-4 to TRBJ2-3; 8 bases fit TRBD1. With V trimmed by 10 bases and J by 6 bases, 9 bases remained unmatched. The CDR3 loop spans 13 amino acids. In DNA form, the CDR3 reads TGTGCCACCAGGGCAGGGGGCGTTGATACGCAGTATTTT. Translating gives CATRAGGVDTQYF.

The chain couples TRBV4-2 to TRBJ1-2; tentative D call: TRBD1 (5 bases). Trimming shortened V by 0 bases and J by 7 bases, and 21 bases separated the two germline ends. The CDR3 contains 17 residues. Germline CDR1 and CDR2: LGHNA and YNFKEQ. The chain's CDR3 is CASSQDDVRRIRVGYTF. The CDR3 DNA sequence: TGTGCCAGCAGCCAAGATGACGTTCGAAGGATCAGGGTTGGCTACACCTTC.

This clonotype was counted many times. V usage is TRBV5-5 and J usage is TRBJ2-7; 10 bases line up with TRBD2. The ends lost 1 base at V and 2 bases at J; junction bases unmatched: 3. The length of the CDR3 is 15 residues. CDR1 and CDR2 from the germline V gene are SGHKS and YYEKEE (reference sequence). DNA of the CDR3: TGTGCCAGCAGCTTGCGGCTAGCGGGGGCCTACGAGCAGTACTTC. This encodes CASSLRLAGAYEQYF.

In this sample, this clonotype turned up a few times. This chain joins TRBV7-9 and TRBJ2-5; D is ambiguous. Germline V gene data show CDR1 as SEHNR and CDR2 as FQNEAQ (reference sequence). Trimming took off 2 bases at V and 1 base at J, with 8 bases between the two ends. The CDR3 contains 14 residues. The CDR3 reads CASSLLALQETQYF. CDR3 in DNA: TGTGCCAGCAGCTTATTAGCCCTCCAAGAGACCCAGTACTTC.

This clonotype was detected many times. The rearrangement joins TRBV30 to TRBJ1-3; D may be TRBD1 (6 bases). CDR3 length: 16 amino acids. Trimming took 4 bases from V and 0 from J, leaving 16 bases between them. CDR1 is GTSNPN and CDR2 is SVGIG in the germline V gene (reference sequence). The CDR3 DNA reads as TGTGCCTGGACAAGGGGGAGTCTCAACTCTGGAAACACCATATATTTT. The encoded protein is CAWTRGSLNSGNTIYF.

This clonotype came up many times. V and J are TRBV9 and TRBJ1-6, with D uncertain. Trimming stripped 3 bases from V and 7 bases from J, with 11 bases between. This CDR3 is built from 14 residues. CDR1 and CDR2 from the germline V gene are SGDLS and YYNGEE. For the CDR3, the DNA is TGTGCCAGCAGCGAGGGTTTTAGGAATTCACCCCTCCACTTT. Its translation: CASSEGFRNSPLHF.

This clonotype has ten or more counts. V is TRBV6-1 and J is TRBJ2-1; 8 nucleotides line up with TRBD1. Per germline, CDR1 MNHNS and CDR2 SASEGT. Germline trimming cut 6 bases from V and 9 bases from J; bases unmatched to any gene: 31. CDR3 length: 21 residues. Here the CDR3 DNA reads TGTGCCAGCAGAGGGACAGGTAGCAGGGGAGCGTCGTGGTTCGTCGGTGGTGAGCAGTTCTTC. Its translation is CASRGTGSRGASWFVGGEQFF.

This clonotype has ten or more counts. V usage is TRBV6-5 and J usage is TRBJ2-3, with 7 bases matching TRBD2. The CDR3 consists of 17 residues. With 2 bases clipped from V and 4 bases from J, the junction kept 12 bases outside the gene matches. Germline V CDR1 and CDR2: MNHEY, SVGAGI. CDR3 region: CASSYRPLTSLPDTQYF. The DNA for the CDR3 is TGTGCCAGCAGTTACCGTCCGCTGACTAGCCTCCCAGATACGCAGTATTTT.